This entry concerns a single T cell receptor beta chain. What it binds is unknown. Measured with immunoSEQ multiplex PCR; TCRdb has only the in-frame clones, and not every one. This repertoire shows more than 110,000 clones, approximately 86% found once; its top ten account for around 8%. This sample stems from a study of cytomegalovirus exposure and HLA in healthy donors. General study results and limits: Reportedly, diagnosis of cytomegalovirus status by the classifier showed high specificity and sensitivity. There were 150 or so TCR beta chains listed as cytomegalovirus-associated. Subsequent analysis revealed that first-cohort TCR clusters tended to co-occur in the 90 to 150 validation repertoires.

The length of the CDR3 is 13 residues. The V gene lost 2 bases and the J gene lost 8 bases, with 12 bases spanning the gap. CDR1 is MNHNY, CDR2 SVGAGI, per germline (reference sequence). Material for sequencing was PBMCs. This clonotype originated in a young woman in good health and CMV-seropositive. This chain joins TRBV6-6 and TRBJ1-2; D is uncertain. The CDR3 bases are TGTGCCAGCAGTTACGGGTGGGGAGACGGCTACACCTTC. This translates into CASSYGWGDGYTF.